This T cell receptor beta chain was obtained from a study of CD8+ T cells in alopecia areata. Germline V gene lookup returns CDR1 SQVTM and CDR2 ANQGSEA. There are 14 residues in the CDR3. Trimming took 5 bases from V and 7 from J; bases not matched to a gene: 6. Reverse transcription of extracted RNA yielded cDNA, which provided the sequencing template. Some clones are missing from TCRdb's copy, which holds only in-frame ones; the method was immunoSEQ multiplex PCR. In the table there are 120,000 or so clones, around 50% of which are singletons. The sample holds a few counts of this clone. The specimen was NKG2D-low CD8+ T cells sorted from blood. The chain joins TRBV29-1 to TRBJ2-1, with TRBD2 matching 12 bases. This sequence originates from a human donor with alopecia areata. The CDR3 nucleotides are TGCAGCGTTCTGGGACTAGCGGGTGGAAATGAGCAGTTCTTC. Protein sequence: CSVLGLAGGNEQFF.